This TCR beta chain was recorded in a study of cytomegalovirus exposure and HLA in healthy donors. The PCR employed 60 Vbeta primers together with 13 Jbeta primers. Profiled with immunoSEQ multiplex PCR; TCRdb holds only in-frame clones, not every one. The sample carries under 200,000 clones, around 76% recorded once. Overall study findings and caveats: Roughly uniform sequencing depth across donors was assumed, possibly incorrectly.

Trimming pared 4 bases from V and 1 base from J, leaving 13 bases between. The germline gives CDR1 SGHTA, CDR2 FQGNSA. CDR3 size: 15 residues. On this clone itself: Its antigen is still unknown.

The receptor comes from a girl aged 5-17 years in good health and CMV-seropositive. Sequenced: PBMCs. This rearrangement joins TRBV7-2 to TRBJ2-5; TRBD1 might be the D (6 bases). This CDR3 is CASSSRGGSQETQYF. In DNA, the CDR3 is TGTGCCAGCAGCTCCAGAGGGGGAAGCCAAGAGACCCAGTACTTC.